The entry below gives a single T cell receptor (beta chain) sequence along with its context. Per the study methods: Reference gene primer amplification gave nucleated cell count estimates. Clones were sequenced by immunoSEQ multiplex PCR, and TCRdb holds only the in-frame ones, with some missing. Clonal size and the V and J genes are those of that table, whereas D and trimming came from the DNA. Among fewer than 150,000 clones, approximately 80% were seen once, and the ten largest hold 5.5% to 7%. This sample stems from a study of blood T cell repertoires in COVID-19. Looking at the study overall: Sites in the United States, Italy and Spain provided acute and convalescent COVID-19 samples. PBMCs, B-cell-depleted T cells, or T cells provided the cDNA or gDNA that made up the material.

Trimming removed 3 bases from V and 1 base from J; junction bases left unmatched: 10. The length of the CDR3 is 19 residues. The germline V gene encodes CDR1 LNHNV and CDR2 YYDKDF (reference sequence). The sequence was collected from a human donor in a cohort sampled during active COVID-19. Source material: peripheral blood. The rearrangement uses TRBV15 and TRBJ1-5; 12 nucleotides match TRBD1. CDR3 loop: CATSRWGQGAGRSNQPQHF. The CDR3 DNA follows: TGTGCCACCAGCAGGTGGGGACAGGGGGCGGGGAGGAGCAATCAGCCCCAGCATTTT.